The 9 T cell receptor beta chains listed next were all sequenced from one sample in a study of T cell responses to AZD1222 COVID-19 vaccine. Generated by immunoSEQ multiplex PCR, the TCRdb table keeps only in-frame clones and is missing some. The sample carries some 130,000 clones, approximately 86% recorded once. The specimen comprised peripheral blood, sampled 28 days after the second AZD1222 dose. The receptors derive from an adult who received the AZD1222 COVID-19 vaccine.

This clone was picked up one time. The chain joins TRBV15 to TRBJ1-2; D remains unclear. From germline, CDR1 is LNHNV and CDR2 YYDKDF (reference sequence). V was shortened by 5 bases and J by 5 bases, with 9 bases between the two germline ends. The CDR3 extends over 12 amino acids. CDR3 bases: TGTGCCACCAGCTCCGTGAAGTATGGCTACACCTTC. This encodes CATSSVKYGYTF.

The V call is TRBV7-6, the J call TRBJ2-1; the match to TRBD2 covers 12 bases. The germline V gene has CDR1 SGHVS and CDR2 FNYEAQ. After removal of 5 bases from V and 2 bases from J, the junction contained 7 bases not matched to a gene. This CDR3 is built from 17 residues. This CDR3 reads CASSRILAGGPYNEQFF. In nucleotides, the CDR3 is TGTGCCAGCAGCCGCATACTAGCGGGAGGACCCTACAATGAGCAGTTCTTC.

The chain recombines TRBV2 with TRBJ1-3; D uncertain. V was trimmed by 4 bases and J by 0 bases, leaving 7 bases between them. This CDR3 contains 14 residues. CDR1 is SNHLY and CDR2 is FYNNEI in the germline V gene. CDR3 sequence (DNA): TGTGCCAGCAGTGCGTCGAGCTCTGGAAACACCATATATTTT. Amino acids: CASSASSSGNTIYF.

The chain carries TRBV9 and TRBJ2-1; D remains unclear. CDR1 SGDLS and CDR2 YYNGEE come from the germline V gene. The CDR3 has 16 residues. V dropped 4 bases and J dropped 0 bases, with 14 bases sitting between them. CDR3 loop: CASSLPPSSSYNEQFF. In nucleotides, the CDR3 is TGTGCCAGCAGCCTACCCCCGAGTAGCTCCTACAATGAGCAGTTCTTC.

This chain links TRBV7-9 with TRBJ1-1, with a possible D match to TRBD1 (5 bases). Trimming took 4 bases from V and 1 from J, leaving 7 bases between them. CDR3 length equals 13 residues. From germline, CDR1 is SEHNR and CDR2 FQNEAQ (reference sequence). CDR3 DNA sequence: TGTGCCAGCAGCTACAGGACGAACACTGAAGCTTTCTTT. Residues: CASSYRTNTEAFF. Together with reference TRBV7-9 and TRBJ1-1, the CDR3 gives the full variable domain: DTGVSQNPRHKITKRGQNVTFRCDPISEHNRLYWYRQTLGQGPEFLTYFQNEAQLEKSRLLSDRFSAERPKGSFSTLEIQRTEQGDSAMYLCASSYRTNTEAFFGQGTRLTVV.

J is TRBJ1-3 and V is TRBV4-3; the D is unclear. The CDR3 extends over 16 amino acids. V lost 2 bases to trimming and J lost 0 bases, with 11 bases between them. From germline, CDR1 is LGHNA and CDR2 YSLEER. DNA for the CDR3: TGCGCCAGCAGCCAACTGTCACACATCTCTGGAAACACCATATATTTT. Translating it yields CASSQLSHISGNTIYF.

The CDR3 here is CASSKGVTYNEQFF. The CDR3 nucleotides are TGTGCCAGCAGCAAAGGTGTCACTTACAATGAGCAGTTCTTC. The rearrangement uses TRBV21-1 and TRBJ2-1; the table assigns TRBD2, which was not confirmed against the DNA. TRBV21-1 is flagged as a pseudogene. The CDR3 sequence is 14 residues long.

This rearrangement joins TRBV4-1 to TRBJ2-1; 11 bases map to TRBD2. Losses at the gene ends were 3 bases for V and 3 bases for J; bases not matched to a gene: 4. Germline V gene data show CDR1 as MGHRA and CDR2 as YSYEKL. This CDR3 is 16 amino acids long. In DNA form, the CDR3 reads TGCGCCAGCAGCCAGGTACTAGCGGGAGACTACAATGAGCAGTTCTTC. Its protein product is CASSQVLAGDYNEQFF.

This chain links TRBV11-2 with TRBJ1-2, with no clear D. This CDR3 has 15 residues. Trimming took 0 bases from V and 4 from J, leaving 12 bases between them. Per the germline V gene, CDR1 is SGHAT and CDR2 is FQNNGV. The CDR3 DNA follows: TGTGCCAGCAGCTTAGAGAGCACGGCGGTCTATGGCTACACCTTC. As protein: CASSLESTAVYGYTF.